The next 2 T cell receptor beta chains were all read from a single sample in a study of cytomegalovirus exposure and HLA in healthy donors. The PCR was carried out with 60 Vbeta primers and 13 Jbeta primers. Using immunoSEQ multiplex PCR, the repertoire was profiled, and TCRdb retains in-frame clones only, with some absent. The profile shows under 200,000 clones, around 68% of them singletons. The sequenced sample was PBMCs. These receptors all come from a man aged 45-65 years in good health and CMV-seronegative.

The chain combines TRBV7-9 with TRBJ2-3, with TRBD2 matching over 9 bases. The CDR3 has 17 residues. Germline CDR1 reads SEHNR; CDR2 reads FQNEAQ (reference sequence). The V and J ends lost 5 bases and 8 bases, in that order; junction bases with no gene match: 17. Here the CDR3 DNA reads TGTGCCAGCAGCCCCAACCCAGGGGCGGGGGGGCAGGGTACGCAGTATTTT. Translated, it gives CASSPNPGAGGQGTQYF.

This clone was recorded a few times. This chain connects TRBV15 to TRBJ1-4; 9 positions match TRBD1. Germline lookup yields CDR1 LNHNV and CDR2 YYDKDF (reference sequence). V shed 0 bases, J shed 7 bases, and the junction held 6 bases outside the gene matches. This CDR3 is 16 amino acids long. The CDR3 region is CATSREGGQGGEKLFF. The DNA of the CDR3 is TGTGCCACCAGCAGAGAAGGGGGACAGGGAGGTGAAAAACTGTTTTTT.